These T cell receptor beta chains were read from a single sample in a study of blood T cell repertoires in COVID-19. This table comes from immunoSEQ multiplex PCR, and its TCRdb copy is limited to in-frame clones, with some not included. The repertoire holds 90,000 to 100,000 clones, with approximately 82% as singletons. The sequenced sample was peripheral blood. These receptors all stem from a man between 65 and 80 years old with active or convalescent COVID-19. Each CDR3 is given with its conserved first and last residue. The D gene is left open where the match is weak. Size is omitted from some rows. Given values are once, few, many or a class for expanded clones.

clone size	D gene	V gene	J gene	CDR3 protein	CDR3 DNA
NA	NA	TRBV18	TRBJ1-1	CASSPLGHQTSEAFF	TGTGCCAGCTCACCATTAGGACACCAAACGTCTGAAGCTTTCTTT
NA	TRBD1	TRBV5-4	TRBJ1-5	CASSADRGSQPQHF	TGTGCCAGCAGCGCGGACAGGGGTAGCCAGCCCCAGCATTTT
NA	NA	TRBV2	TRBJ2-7	CASSSQASRTYEQYF	TGTGCCAGCAGTTCACAGGCGTCCCGCACCTACGAGCAGTACTTC
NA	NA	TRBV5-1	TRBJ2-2	CASSADRAGELFF	TGCGCCAGCAGCGCCGACAGAGCCGGGGAGCTGTTTTTT
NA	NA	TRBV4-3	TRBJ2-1	CASSPSGNNEQFF	TGCGCCAGCAGCCCCTCGGGGAACAATGAGCAGTTCTTC
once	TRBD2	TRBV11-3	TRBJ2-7	CASSPGSGVPSYEQYF	TGTGCCAGCAGCCCAGGCAGCGGGGTGCCCTCCTACGAGCAGTACTTC
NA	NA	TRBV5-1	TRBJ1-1	CASSLAGRVGTEAFF	TGCGCCAGCAGCTTGGCCGGGAGGGTTGGCACTGAAGCTTTCTTT
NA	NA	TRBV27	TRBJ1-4	CASCPTPPTNEKLFF	TGTGCCAGCTGCCCCACACCACCAACTAATGAAAAACTGTTTTTT
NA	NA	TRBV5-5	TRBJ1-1	CASSLQEHTEAFF	TGTGCCAGCAGCCTACAGGAGCACACTGAAGCTTTCTTT
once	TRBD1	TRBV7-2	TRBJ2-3	CASQGASTDTQYF	TGTGCCAGCCAGGGGGCTAGCACAGATACGCAGTATTTT
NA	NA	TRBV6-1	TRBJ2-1	CASSDGTSYNEQFF	TGTGCCAGCAGTGACGGGACAAGCTACAATGAGCAGTTCTTC
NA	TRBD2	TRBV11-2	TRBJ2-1	CASSLIGTSHNEQFF	TGTGCCAGCAGCTTAATCGGGACTAGCCATAATGAGCAGTTCTTC
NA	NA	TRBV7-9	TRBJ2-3	CASSLTGEDTQYF	TGTGCCAGCAGCTTAACAGGTGAAGATACGCAGTATTTT
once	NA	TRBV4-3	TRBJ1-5	CASSQERARNQPQHF	TGCGCCAGCAGCCAAGAGAGGGCCCGCAATCAGCCCCAGCATTTT
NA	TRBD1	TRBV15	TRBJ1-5	CATTHDRAYQPQHF	TGTGCCACCACCCATGACAGGGCCTATCAGCCCCAGCATTTT
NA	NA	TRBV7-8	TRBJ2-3	CASSRQGDTQYF	TGTGCCAGCAGCCGTCAGGGAGATACGCAGTATTTT
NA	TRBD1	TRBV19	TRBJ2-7	CASSRSGQYYEQYF	TGTGCCAGTAGTAGGTCGGGACAGTACTACGAGCAGTACTTC
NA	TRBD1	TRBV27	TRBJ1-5	CASSSSGTASNQPQHF	TGTGCCAGCAGTTCCTCCGGGACAGCCTCCAATCAGCCCCAGCATTTT
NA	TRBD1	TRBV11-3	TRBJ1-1	CASSLVPGGTEAFF	TGTGCCAGCAGCTTAGTCCCAGGGGGAACTGAAGCTTTCTTT
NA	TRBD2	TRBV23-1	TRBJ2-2	CASSPVRGGGELFF	TGCGCCAGCAGTCCGGTGCGGGGGGGAGGGGAGCTGTTTTTT
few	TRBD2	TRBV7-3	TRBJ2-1	CASSTVPSGYNEQFF	TGTGCCAGCAGCACCGTCCCTAGCGGGTACAATGAGCAGTTCTTC
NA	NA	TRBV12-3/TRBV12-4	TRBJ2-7	CASSPSYEQYF	TGTGCCAGCAGCCCTTCCTACGAGCAGTACTTC
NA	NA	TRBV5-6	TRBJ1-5	CASSLRGQPQHF	TGTGCCAGCAGCTTACGCGGACAGCCCCAGCATTTT
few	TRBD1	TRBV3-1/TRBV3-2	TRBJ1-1	CASSRSTGERAFF	TGTGCCAGCAGCCGCAGTACAGGGGAAAGGGCTTTCTTT
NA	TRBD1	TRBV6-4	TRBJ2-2	CASSTNRGTGELFF	TGTGCCAGCAGTACCAACAGGGGCACCGGGGAGCTGTTTTTT
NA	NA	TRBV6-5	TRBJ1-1	CASSYGGLYPYGGAFF	TGTGCCAGCAGTTACGGAGGACTATACCCATACGGAGGAGCTTTCTTT
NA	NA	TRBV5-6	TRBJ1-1	CASSGGGPMGTEAFF	TGTGCCAGCAGCGGCGGGGGGCCGATGGGCACTGAAGCTTTCTTT
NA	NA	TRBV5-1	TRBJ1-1	CASSLGAGTEAFF	TGCGCCAGCAGCTTGGGGGCGGGCACTGAAGCTTTCTTT
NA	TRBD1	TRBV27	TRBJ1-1	CASNRDRDSRGTEAFF	TGTGCCAGCAACCGGGACAGGGACTCGAGGGGTACTGAAGCTTTCTTT
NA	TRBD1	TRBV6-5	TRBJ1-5	CASRHGQGVNQPQHF	TGTGCCAGCAGACACGGACAGGGGGTCAATCAGCCCCAGCATTTT
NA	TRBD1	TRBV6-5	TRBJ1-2	CASSPDRERGYTF	TGTGCCAGCAGCCCCGACAGGGAACGCGGCTACACCTTC
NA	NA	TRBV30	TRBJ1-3	CAWLLRGYSGNTIYF	TGTGCCTGGCTACTCAGGGGATACTCTGGAAACACCATATATTTT
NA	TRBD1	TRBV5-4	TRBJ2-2	CASRRDRGWTGELFF	TGTGCCAGCAGGAGGGACAGGGGTTGGACCGGGGAGCTGTTTTTT
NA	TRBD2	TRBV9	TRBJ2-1	CASSRGTSGGYNEQFF	TGTGCCAGCAGTCGAGGGACTAGCGGGGGGTACAATGAGCAGTTCTTC
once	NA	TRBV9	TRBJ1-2	CASSVGRTASFYGYTF	TGTGCCAGCAGCGTAGGAAGGACAGCGAGCTTCTATGGCTACACCTTC
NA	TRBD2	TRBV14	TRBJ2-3	CASSPLAGGGDTQYF	TGTGCCAGCAGCCCTCTAGCGGGGGGCGGAGATACGCAGTATTTT
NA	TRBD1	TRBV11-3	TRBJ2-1	CASSLTGGVSEQFF	TGTGCCAGCAGCTTGACAGGGGGGGTCAGTGAGCAGTTCTTC
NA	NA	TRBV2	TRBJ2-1	CASRGPSEDSYNEQFF	TGTGCCAGCAGAGGGCCTAGCGAAGATTCCTACAATGAGCAGTTCTTC
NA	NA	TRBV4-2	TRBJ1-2	CASSQERGEGHYGYTF	TGTGCCAGCAGCCAAGAGAGAGGCGAGGGCCATTATGGCTACACCTTC
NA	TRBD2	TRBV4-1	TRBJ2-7	CASSRAGSGTSYEQYF	TGCGCCAGCAGCCGCGCGGGGAGCGGGACCTCCTACGAGCAGTACTTC
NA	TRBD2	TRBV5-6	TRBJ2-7	CASSSRGGSYEQYF	TGTGCCAGCAGCTCACGGGGGGGCTCCTACGAGCAGTACTTC
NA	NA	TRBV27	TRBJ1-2	CASSLHPGSYGYTF	TGTGCCAGCAGCCTCCACCCCGGGAGCTATGGCTACACCTTC
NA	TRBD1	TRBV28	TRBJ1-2	CASSLFRGEGYTF	TGTGCCAGCAGTTTATTCAGGGGGGAGGGCTACACCTTC
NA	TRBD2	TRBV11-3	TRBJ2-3	CASSPKGLAGKLQYF	TGTGCCAGCAGCCCGAAGGGACTAGCGGGGAAATTGCAGTATTTT
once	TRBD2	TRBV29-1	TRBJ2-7	CSVEGGGGADEQYF	TGCAGCGTTGAAGGTGGCGGGGGGGCGGACGAGCAGTACTTC
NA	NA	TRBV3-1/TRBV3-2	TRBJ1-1	CASRTGPEAFF	TGTGCCAGCAGGACAGGACCTGAAGCTTTCTTT
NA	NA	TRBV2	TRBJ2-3	CATLAASTDTQYF	TGTGCCACCTTAGCGGCCAGCACAGATACGCAGTATTTT
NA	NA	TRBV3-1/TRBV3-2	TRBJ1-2	CASSQTNRLYYTF	TGTGCCAGCAGCCAAACAAACAGGCTCTACTACACCTTC
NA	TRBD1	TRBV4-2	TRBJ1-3	CASSQDLGTGTGNTIYF	TGTGCCAGCAGCCAAGATCTTGGGACAGGAACTGGAAACACCATATATTTT
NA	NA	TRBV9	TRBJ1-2	CASSVGGAAYGYTF	TGTGCCAGCAGCGTTGGGGGGGCCGCCTATGGCTACACCTTC
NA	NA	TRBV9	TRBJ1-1	CASSVALVNTEAFF	TGTGCCAGCAGCGTGGCCCTGGTTAACACTGAAGCTTTCTTT
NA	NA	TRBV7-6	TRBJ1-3	CASSLGPLSGNTIYF	TGTGCCAGCAGCTTAGGGCCCCTCTCTGGAAACACCATATATTTT
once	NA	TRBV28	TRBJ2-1	CASRSNNEQFF	TGTGCCAGCAGATCAAACAATGAGCAGTTCTTC
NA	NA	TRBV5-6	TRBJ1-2	CASSLAGYGYTF	TGTGCCAGCAGCTTGGCAGGGTATGGCTACACCTTC
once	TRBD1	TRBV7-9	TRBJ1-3	CASSISTGRPGNTIYF	TGTGCCAGCAGCATATCGACAGGGCGGCCTGGAAACACCATATATTTT
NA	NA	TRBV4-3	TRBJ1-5	CASSQDRHNQPQHF	TGCGCCAGCAGCCAAGACAGGCACAATCAGCCCCAGCATTTT
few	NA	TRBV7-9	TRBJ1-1	CASSLQGGNTEAFF	TGTGCCAGCAGCCTACAGGGCGGGAACACTGAAGCTTTCTTT
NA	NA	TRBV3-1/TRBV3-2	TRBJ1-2	CASSQNAQNYGYTF	TGTGCCAGCAGCCAAAATGCACAAAATTATGGCTACACCTTC
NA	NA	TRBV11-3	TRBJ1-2	CASSFRNFYGYTF	TGTGCCAGCAGCTTCAGGAACTTCTATGGCTACACCTTC
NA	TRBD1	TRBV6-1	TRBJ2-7	CASSDGDRANEQYF	TGTGCCAGCAGTGATGGGGACAGGGCGAACGAGCAGTACTTC